The 25 T cell receptor beta chains presented below share a single source sample, sequenced in a study of early T cells in non-severe SARS-CoV-2 infection. From the 5' RACE reads, TCRdb called clonotypes with MiXCR, one entry per CDR3 protein. The table shows 75,000 to 100,000 distinct CDR3 sequences, with 15% to 20% occurring only once. The sequenced sample was whole blood. Receptors were obtained from an adult who was a healthcare worker with PCR-confirmed SARS-CoV-2 infection or an uninfected control (not recorded which).

This clonotype was picked up many times. The CDR3 nucleotides read TGTGCCAGCAGCCTCACGGGAGGTCGAGAGAACAATGAGCAGTTCTTC. Its protein is CASSLTGGRENNEQFF. V is TRBV9 and J is TRBJ2-1, with 7 bases matching TRBD2. J was trimmed by 5 bases and V by 4 bases; bases with no gene match: 12. The CDR3 consists of 16 residues. The V gene's germline CDR1 is SGDLS and CDR2 YYNGEE.

There are many counts of this clonotype. The V gene is TRBV2, the J gene TRBJ1-5; D is unresolved. The CDR3 covers 15 residues. V was cut by 1 base and J by 0 bases, with 7 bases left in between. CDR1 and CDR2 from the germline V gene are SNHLY and FYNNEI. The CDR3 DNA follows: TGTGCCAGCAGTGAAGAACCTTATAGCAATCAGCCCCAGCATTTT. Its protein product is CASSEEPYSNQPQHF.

This clonotype was found many times. The rearrangement links TRBV13 to TRBJ2-7, with TRBD1 identical over 9 bases. The J segment lost 5 bases and the V segment lost 5 bases, leaving 10 bases of the junction unmatched. CDR3 length: 15 residues. Germline-derived CDR1 and CDR2 are PRHDT and FYEKMQ (reference sequence). The CDR3 coding sequence is TGTGCCAGCAGCCCGGCCGGGACAGGGCCCAACGAGCAGTACTTC. It is translated as CASSPAGTGPNEQYF.

This clonotype was detected many times. Here the CDR3 reads CSARTGVDTGELFF. CDR3 sequence (DNA): TGCAGTGCCAGAACGGGGGTTGACACCGGGGAGCTGTTTTTT. The V call is TRBV20-1, the J call TRBJ2-2, with D possibly TRBD2 on 6 matching bases. The length of the CDR3 is 14 residues. Germline assignment: CDR1 DFQATT and CDR2 SNEGSKA (reference sequence). Trimming removed 6 bases at V and 3 bases at J, with 14 bases between.

V gene TRBV11-2 combines with J gene TRBJ2-1; TRBD1 agrees at 7 bases. Germline trimming cut 0 bases from V and 7 bases from J; bases unmatched to any gene: 15. Germline assignment: CDR1 SGHAT and CDR2 FQNNGV. The length of the CDR3 is 18 residues. The CDR3 loop is CASSLDRLRDSDWNEQFF. The CDR3 coding sequence is TGTGCCAGCAGCTTAGACAGGTTACGGGACAGCGATTGGAATGAGCAGTTCTTC.

This clonotype counts as medium-sized. This chain uses TRBV6-2 or TRBV6-3 with TRBJ2-6; 10 nucleotides agree with TRBD1. V was pared by 5 bases and J by 0 bases, with 1 base of the junction left unmatched. This CDR3 comprises 16 residues. CDR1 is MNHEY and CDR2 is SVGEGT in the germline V gene. The CDR3 protein is CASSGTGDSGANVLTF. As DNA, the CDR3 is TGTGCCAGCAGTGGGACAGGGGACTCTGGGGCCAACGTCCTGACTTTC.

This chain connects TRBV20-1 to TRBJ2-3; 12 nucleotides agree with TRBD2. Germline V CDR1 and CDR2: DFQATT, SNEGSKA (reference sequence). Trimming took 4 bases from V and 2 from J; bases not matched to a gene: 7. The CDR3 runs to 16 residues. The CDR3 loop reads CSATSGRVEATDTQYF. DNA of the CDR3: TGCAGTGCTACTAGCGGGAGGGTTGAGGCCACAGATACGCAGTATTTT.

This clonotype has just a few counts. The rearrangement uses TRBV28 and TRBJ1-4; D is uncertain. Germline V lookup: CDR1 MDHEN, CDR2 SYDVKM. This CDR3 has 15 residues. V shed 4 bases and J shed 4 bases, with 13 bases lying between them. CDR3 coding DNA: TGTGCCAGCAGTTCACGACCACGGGGTAATGAAAAACTGTTTTTT. Protein: CASSSRPRGNEKLFF.

V usage is TRBV28 and J usage is TRBJ1-2, with a possible D match to TRBD1 (6 bases). The CDR3 totals 11 residues. V shed 8 bases and J shed 5 bases, with 9 bases lying between them. Per germline, CDR1 MDHEN and CDR2 SYDVKM. The CDR3 spells CASGTGYGYTF. The CDR3 nucleotides are TGTGCCAGCGGAACAGGGTATGGCTACACCTTC.

The chain recombines TRBV27 with TRBJ2-7; 7 bases agree with TRBD1. Germline CDR1 and CDR2: MNHEY and SMNVEV (reference sequence). V lost 6 bases, J lost 0 bases, and 2 bases stayed unmatched. The CDR3 loop spans 13 amino acids. The DNA of the CDR3 is TGTGCCAGCAGGACAGGGAGCTCCTACGAGCAGTACTTC. Protein sequence: CASRTGSSYEQYF.

This clonotype was detected ten times or more. The chain has TRBV6-9 and TRBJ1-1, with 9 bases matching TRBD1. This CDR3 comprises 16 residues. V lost 2 bases to trimming and J lost 3 bases; unmatched junction nucleotides: 7. Germline V lookup: CDR1 MNHGY, CDR2 SVAAGI. The chain's CDR3 is CASSYTLWTGDTEAFF. CDR3 DNA: TGTGCCAGCAGTTATACTTTATGGACAGGGGACACTGAAGCTTTCTTT.

This clonotype was detected a few times. V gene TRBV30 combines with J gene TRBJ2-6, with D perhaps TRBD1 (6 bases). Trimming shortened V by 7 bases and J by 4 bases, and 14 bases separated the two germline ends. Germline loops: CDR1 GTSNPN, CDR2 SVGIG (reference sequence). The CDR3 is 14 residues long. The CDR3 reads CASQGSAGANVLTF. Written as DNA, the CDR3 is TGTGCCTCACAGGGCTCGGCAGGGGCCAACGTCCTGACTTTC.

The chain has TRBV18 and TRBJ1-1; D gene uncertain. The V gene lost 1 base and the J gene lost 2 bases, with 20 bases spanning the gap. CDR1 and CDR2 (germline): KGHSH, LQKENI. The CDR3 loop spans 18 amino acids. CDR3 nucleotide sequence: TGTGCCAGCTCACCACTTGCGGCGGCCCAAAGCTCCAACACTGAAGCTTTCTTT. Its protein is CASSPLAAAQSSNTEAFF.

This clonotype was seen many times. The gene calls are TRBV7-9 and TRBJ1-2, with 9 bases identical to TRBD1. The germline gives CDR1 SEHNR, CDR2 FQNEAQ (reference sequence). The CDR3 runs 19 residues. The trim removed 1 base at V and 0 bases at J, leaving 12 bases unmatched. CDR3 region: CASSLGGRDRVQANYGYTF. The CDR3 bases are TGTGCCAGCAGCTTAGGGGGTAGGGACAGGGTCCAAGCTAACTATGGCTACACCTTC.

This rearrangement joins TRBV29-1 to TRBJ1-2; 7 bases agree with TRBD1. The CDR3 is 11 residues long. The germline V gene has CDR1 SQVTM and CDR2 ANQGSEA. J gave up 8 bases and V 5 bases, and 5 bases lay outside the gene matches. The CDR3 region is CSVQTGYGYTF. The CDR3 nucleotides read TGCAGCGTTCAGACAGGGTACGGCTACACCTTC.

The CDR3 DNA reads as TGTGCCAGCAGTTCATCCCCATCTTCAGGGGCCCGGTCTTGGAGGGAAGCTTTCTTT. This codes for CASSSSPSSGARSWREAFF. The rearrangement links TRBV27 to TRBJ1-1, with D perhaps matching TRBD1 (6 bases). V was clipped by 4 bases and J by 8 bases, with 32 bases between them. In germline, CDR1 is MNHEY, CDR2 SMNVEV (reference sequence). CDR3 length equals 19 residues.

The V gene is TRBV7-9, the J gene TRBJ1-2; 8 bases map to TRBD1. Germline CDR1 reads SEHNR; CDR2 reads FQNEAQ (reference sequence). There are 18 residues in the CDR3. V was clipped by 6 bases and J by 6 bases; unmatched bases: 21. CDR3 in DNA: TGTGCCAGCAGTCTGGGCCGGATCCCGGACAGGGAGCGGAATGGCTACACCTTC. Protein: CASSLGRIPDRERNGYTF.

The sample holds many counts of this clonotype. The rearrangement links TRBV11-2 to TRBJ1-2; perhaps TRBD1 as D (5 bases). The CDR3 has 16 amino acids. V shed 7 bases and J shed 0 bases, with 18 bases lying between them. CDR1 is SGHAT, CDR2 FQNNGV, per germline. The CDR3 region is CASILRRQIANYGYTF. In DNA form, the CDR3 reads TGTGCCAGCATCCTACGACGACAGATTGCTAACTATGGCTACACCTTC.

The chain couples TRBV20-1 to TRBJ2-1; TRBD2 aligns across 13 bases. The germline V gene has CDR1 DFQATT and CDR2 SNEGSKA (reference sequence). This CDR3 comprises 15 residues. J gave up 8 bases and V 6 bases, and 10 bases lay outside the gene matches. CDR3 nucleotide sequence: TGCAGTGCGATGGGGGGGACTAGCGGGATGGATGAGCAGTTCTTC. Protein product: CSAMGGTSGMDEQFF.

This clonotype has a handful of counts. This chain connects TRBV27 to TRBJ2-7; D unresolved. Per germline, CDR1 MNHEY and CDR2 SMNVEV (reference sequence). Trimming removed 0 bases at V and 6 bases at J, with 9 bases between. The CDR3 extends over 13 amino acids. The DNA of the CDR3 is TGTGCCAGCAGTTTATCGTACACATCCGAGCAGTACTTC. This translates into CASSLSYTSEQYF.

The chain employs TRBV29-1 and TRBJ2-5; no definite D call. The germline CDR1 and CDR2 sequences are SQVTM and ANQGSEA. Trimming took 7 bases from V and 2 from J, leaving 17 bases between them. This CDR3 is 14 amino acids long. DNA of the CDR3: TGCAGCGCCGCCGGTCAGAACTCACAAGAGACCCAGTACTTC. Amino acid sequence: CSAAGQNSQETQYF.

This clonotype turned up a few times. The chain joins TRBV7-9 to TRBJ2-1, with TRBD2 identical over 8 bases. V was clipped by 8 bases and J by 6 bases; unmatched bases: 9. CDR1 and CDR2 from the germline V gene are SEHNR and FQNEAQ (reference sequence). The CDR3 consists of 14 residues. The CDR3 loop reads CASRVAGSGNEQFF. Here the CDR3 DNA reads TGTGCCAGCCGAGTAGCGGGATCAGGCAATGAGCAGTTCTTC.

This clonotype was detected a few times. This chain joins TRBV6-5 and TRBJ1-2, with a tentative D call TRBD1 (5 bases). The CDR3 covers 14 residues. Trimming cost V 2 bases and J 6 bases, with 13 bases left between them. Germline CDR1 reads MNHEY; CDR2 reads SVGAGI. The CDR3 nucleotides read TGTGCCAGCAGTTACCTGGGACTTCAGGATGGCTACACCTTC. Residues: CASSYLGLQDGYTF.

The rearrangement uses TRBV6-5 and TRBJ2-7; D possibly corresponds to TRBD1 (6 bases). Germline CDR1 reads MNHEY; CDR2 reads SVGAGI. V shed 6 bases and J shed 9 bases, with 24 bases lying between them. The CDR3 spans 15 residues. CDR3 protein: CASSTYGTRLRSQYF. The CDR3 DNA reads TGTGCCAGCAGCACCTACGGGACACGTCTACGCTCGCAGTACTTC.

This chain links TRBV7-9 with TRBJ2-7; 7 bases map to TRBD2. CDR1 is SEHNR, CDR2 FQNEAQ, per germline (reference sequence). Trimming took 5 bases from V and 4 from J; bases not matched to a gene: 11. The CDR3 runs 15 residues. The CDR3 sequence: CASSPYSGNNYEQYF. The CDR3 region has the DNA TGTGCCAGCAGCCCTTACAGCGGGAACAATTACGAGCAGTACTTC.